Presented here are 5 T cell receptor beta chains from one specimen sequenced in a study of T cell changes during pregnancy in multiple sclerosis. The data were produced by immunoSEQ multiplex PCR, yet TCRdb's version contains in-frame clones alone and is incomplete. Among tens of thousands of clones listed, about nine tenths were seen once. Sequenced here: peripheral blood, sampled after pregnancy. These receptors were obtained from a female donor with multiple sclerosis, enrolled in a pregnancy study.

This chain links TRBV4-3 with TRBJ2-7, with 10 positions matching TRBD2. The CDR3 is 17 residues long. Unmatched junction bases numbered 13, after V lost 4 bases and J lost 4 bases. Germline-derived CDR1 and CDR2 are LGHNA and YSLEER. CDR3 coding DNA: TGCGCCAGCAGCCCCACTTTCGGTGTAGCGGGGGGTTACGAGCAGTACTTC. Amino acids: CASSPTFGVAGGYEQYF.

V is TRBV4-1 and J is TRBJ1-5; D gene uncertain. The V end was cut by 4 bases, the J end by 7 bases, with 11 bases between. Germline V gene lookup returns CDR1 MGHRA and CDR2 YSYEKL. There are 13 residues in the CDR3. The CDR3 sequence: CASSPPGIQPQHF. For the CDR3, the DNA is TGCGCCAGCAGCCCGCCGGGGATCCAGCCCCAGCATTTT.

The V and J genes are TRBV6-6 and TRBJ2-7; tentative D call: TRBD1 (7 bases). Germline lookup yields CDR1 MNHNY and CDR2 SVGAGI (reference sequence). The CDR3 is made up of 13 amino acids. V was pared by 7 bases and J by 3 bases, with 13 bases between. CDR3 protein: CASTLQGGYEQYF. The CDR3, as DNA: TGTGCCAGCACCCTCCAGGGGGGCTACGAGCAGTACTTC.

The chain links TRBV25-1 to TRBJ1-3, with 9 bases that match TRBD1. The CDR3 consists of 16 residues. After removal of 3 bases from V and 4 bases from J, the junction contained 7 bases not matched to a gene. Germline CDR1 is MGHDK and CDR2 is SYGVNS. Written as DNA, the CDR3 is TGTGCCAGCAGTGACTCAACAGGGGGCCAAGGAAACACCATATATTTT. Protein product: CASSDSTGGQGNTIYF.

DNA of the CDR3: TGTGCCAGCAATTTACTGTCCTCTGGAAACACCATATATTTT. As protein: CASNLLSSGNTIYF. The rearrangement uses TRBV2 and TRBJ1-3; unclear D gene. The CDR3 is 14 amino acids. Germline V gene lookup returns CDR1 SNHLY and CDR2 FYNNEI. Trimming left V 7 bases short and J 0 bases short, with 10 bases between.